These 6 T cell receptor beta chains share one sample of origin, sequenced in a study of blood T cell repertoires in COVID-19. The protocol was immunoSEQ multiplex PCR, while the TCRdb copy is restricted to in-frame clones and leaves out a portion. Of 25,000 to 35,000 clones listed, about two thirds are singletons. The source material was peripheral blood. These receptors originate from a boy younger than 10 with active or convalescent COVID-19.

J is TRBJ1-2 and V is TRBV24-1; possibly TRBD1 for D (6 bases). The V gene lost 3 bases and the J gene lost 1 base, with 8 bases spanning the gap. This CDR3 has 14 amino acids. Per germline, CDR1 KGHDR and CDR2 SFDVKD. The CDR3 nucleotides read TGTGCCACCAGTGATCGGGACAATAACTATGGCTACACCTTC. Translation gives CATSDRDNNYGYTF.

V and J are TRBV6-2 or TRBV6-3 and TRBJ2-2; 11 bases agree with TRBD2. With V trimmed by 4 bases and J by 6 bases, 10 bases remained unmatched. The CDR3 runs 17 residues. Germline V gives CDR1 MNHEY, CDR2 SVGEGT. The CDR3 is CASSFRSGRANPGELFF. In DNA, the CDR3 is TGTGCCAGCAGTTTCCGTAGCGGGAGGGCCAATCCCGGGGAGCTGTTTTTT.

The rearrangement links TRBV21-1 to TRBJ2-1; TRBD1 is taken as the D call from the table, unchecked against the DNA. TRBV21-1 is a documented pseudogene. This CDR3 spans 17 amino acids. CDR3 sequence reads: CASSKRQGLSSYNEQFF. CDR3 in DNA: TGTGCCAGCAGCAAGAGACAGGGTCTTAGCTCCTACAATGAGCAGTTCTTC.

This chain connects TRBV6-5 to TRBJ2-7, with 9 bases matching TRBD1. The CDR3 runs to 14 residues. V gave up 6 bases and J gave up 3 bases; unmatched junction bases: 6. CDR1 and CDR2 (germline): MNHEY, SVGAGI. In DNA, the CDR3 is TGTGCCAGCAGCATGGACAGGGGTTTCTACGAGCAGTACGTC. Translation gives CASSMDRGFYEQYV.

The V call is TRBV21-1, the J call TRBJ2-7; the table calls TRBD1, which could not be checked here. TRBV21-1 has pseudogene status. There are 14 residues in the CDR3. The CDR3 region has the DNA TGTGCCAGCAGCATTGGGAAGGGGGACTACGAGCAGTACGTC. Translation gives CASSIGKGDYEQYV.

The chain joins TRBV28 to TRBJ2-3, with TRBD2 matching 11 bases. Germline-derived CDR1 and CDR2 are MDHEN and SYDVKM. CDR3 size: 18 residues. V was pared by 4 bases and J by 5 bases, with 14 bases of the junction left unmatched. CDR3 protein: CASSSGGLAGGRGDTQYF. The CDR3 nucleotides are TGTGCCAGCAGTTCGGGGGGGCTAGCGGGAGGCCGGGGAGATACGCAGTATTTT.